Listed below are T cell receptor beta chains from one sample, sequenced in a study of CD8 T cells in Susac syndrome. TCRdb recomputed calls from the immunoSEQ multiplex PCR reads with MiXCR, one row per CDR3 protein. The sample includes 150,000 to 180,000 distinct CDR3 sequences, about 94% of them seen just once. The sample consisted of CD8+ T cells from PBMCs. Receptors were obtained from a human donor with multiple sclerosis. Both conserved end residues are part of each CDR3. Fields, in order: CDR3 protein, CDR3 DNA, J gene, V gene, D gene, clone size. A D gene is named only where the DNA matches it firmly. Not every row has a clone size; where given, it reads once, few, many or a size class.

CDR3aa: CASSRGTPRVCGYTF; CDR3nt: TGTGCCAGCAGCCGGGGGACACCTCGTGTCTGTGGCTACACCTTC; j_gene: TRBJ1-2; v_gene: TRBV3-1; d_gene: -; abundance: -
CDR3aa: CASSSSTGVNSPLHF; CDR3nt: TGTGCCAGCAGCTCCTCGACAGGTGTTAATTCACCCCTCCACTTT; j_gene: TRBJ1-6; v_gene: TRBV7-9; d_gene: -; abundance: -
CDR3aa: CASSQDSDYQETQYF; CDR3nt: TGCGCCAGCAGCCAAGATTCGGACTATCAAGAGACCCAGTACTTC; j_gene: TRBJ2-5; v_gene: TRBV4-3; d_gene: -; abundance: -
CDR3aa: CACWTGSSYNEQFF; CDR3nt: TGTGCCTGTTGGACGGGAAGCTCCTACAATGAGCAGTTCTTC; j_gene: TRBJ2-1; v_gene: TRBV30; d_gene: -; abundance: once
CDR3aa: CASSPWTGGYNEQFF; CDR3nt: TGTGCCAGCAGCCCCTGGACAGGGGGATACAATGAGCAGTTCTTC; j_gene: TRBJ2-1; v_gene: TRBV7-8; d_gene: TRBD1; abundance: -
CDR3aa: CASSQGVISGELFF; CDR3nt: TGTGCCAGCTCCCAGGGAGTTATCTCCGGGGAGCTGTTTTTT; j_gene: TRBJ2-2; v_gene: TRBV27; d_gene: -; abundance: -
CDR3aa: CSVAAGSAGELFF; CDR3nt: TGCAGCGTTGCCGCAGGGTCGGCCGGGGAGCTGTTTTTT; j_gene: TRBJ2-2; v_gene: TRBV29-1; d_gene: -; abundance: -
CDR3aa: CATSETGRKNQPQHF; CDR3nt: TGTGCCACCAGTGAGACGGGACGGAAGAATCAGCCCCAGCATTTT; j_gene: TRBJ1-5; v_gene: TRBV24-1; d_gene: -; abundance: -
CDR3aa: CASSYSEASSRDRGLEPYEQYF; CDR3nt: TGTGCCAGCAGTTACTCGGAAGCATCGTCCCGGGACAGGGGGCTTGAGCCGTACGAGCAGTACTTC; j_gene: TRBJ2-7; v_gene: TRBV6-2/TRBV6-3; d_gene: TRBD1; abundance: -
CDR3aa: CASSQGRGITYNEQFF; CDR3nt: TGTGCCAGCAGCCAGGGCCGGGGAATTACCTACAATGAGCAGTTCTTC; j_gene: TRBJ2-1; v_gene: TRBV14; d_gene: -; abundance: -
CDR3aa: CASSPNGWTRRGLNTEAFF; CDR3nt: TGTGCCAGCAGCCCCAACGGGTGGACACGAAGGGGGCTGAACACTGAAGCTTTCTTT; j_gene: TRBJ1-1; v_gene: TRBV11-2; d_gene: TRBD1; abundance: -
CDR3aa: CASSRPGDEQFF; CDR3nt: TGTGCCAGCAGCCGACCGGGCGATGAGCAGTTCTTC; j_gene: TRBJ2-1; v_gene: TRBV7-9; d_gene: -; abundance: -
CDR3aa: CSARGDHTDTQYF; CDR3nt: TGCAGTGCCCGAGGCGACCACACAGATACGCAGTATTTT; j_gene: TRBJ2-3; v_gene: TRBV20-1; d_gene: -; abundance: -
CDR3aa: CSASDDRSSYNSPLHF; CDR3nt: TGCAGTGCTAGCGACGACAGGAGCTCCTATAATTCACCCCTCCACTTT; j_gene: TRBJ1-6; v_gene: TRBV20-1; d_gene: -; abundance: -
CDR3aa: CASSQGQGVSGANVLTF; CDR3nt: TGCGCCAGCAGCCAAGGGCAGGGGGTATCTGGGGCCAACGTCCTGACTTTC; j_gene: TRBJ2-6; v_gene: TRBV4-3; d_gene: TRBD1; abundance: -
CDR3aa: CASSELLGSQYGYTF; CDR3nt: TGTGCCAGCAGTGAACTGCTTGGCAGTCAATATGGCTACACCTTC; j_gene: TRBJ1-2; v_gene: TRBV2; d_gene: -; abundance: -
CDR3aa: CASSFTRTGESPLHF; CDR3nt: TGTGCCAGCAGTTTTACCCGGACAGGGGAATCGCCCCTCCACTTT; j_gene: TRBJ1-6; v_gene: TRBV28; d_gene: TRBD1; abundance: -
CDR3aa: CASVTGTGNTIYF; CDR3nt: TGTGCCAGCGTGACAGGTACTGGAAACACCATATATTTT; j_gene: TRBJ1-3; v_gene: TRBV2; d_gene: -; abundance: -
CDR3aa: CASSANVIPGELFF; CDR3nt: TGTGCCAGCAGCGCAAATGTGATCCCCGGGGAGCTGTTTTTT; j_gene: TRBJ2-2; v_gene: TRBV7-9; d_gene: -; abundance: -
CDR3aa: CASSQYSARNYEQYF; CDR3nt: TGTGCCAGCAGCCAATATTCTGCCAGGAACTACGAGCAGTACTTC; j_gene: TRBJ2-7; v_gene: TRBV7-2; d_gene: -; abundance: once
CDR3aa: CASTVPGLANEQFF; CDR3nt: TGCGCCAGCACCGTCCCGGGACTAGCTAATGAGCAGTTCTTC; j_gene: TRBJ2-1; v_gene: TRBV5-1; d_gene: TRBD2; abundance: -
CDR3aa: CASTKTGGEKLFF; CDR3nt: TGTGCCAGCACCAAAACCGGGGGTGAAAAACTGTTTTTT; j_gene: TRBJ1-4; v_gene: TRBV27; d_gene: -; abundance: once
CDR3aa: CASSQHLGPGGRHYEQYF; CDR3nt: TGCGCCAGCAGTCAACATTTAGGGCCAGGGGGACGACACTACGAGCAGTACTTC; j_gene: TRBJ2-7; v_gene: TRBV23-1; d_gene: TRBD1; abundance: once
CDR3aa: CASSVDSPSYEQYF; CDR3nt: TGTGCCAGCAGTGTGGACAGTCCCTCCTACGAGCAGTACTTC; j_gene: TRBJ2-7; v_gene: TRBV2; d_gene: -; abundance: -
CDR3aa: CASKSPGHVYNEQFF; CDR3nt: TGTGCCAGCAAATCGCCAGGGCACGTATACAATGAGCAGTTCTTC; j_gene: TRBJ2-1; v_gene: TRBV28; d_gene: -; abundance: once
CDR3aa: CASSPYSSNTEAFF; CDR3nt: TGTGCCAGCAGCCCGTACAGTTCTAACACTGAAGCTTTCTTT; j_gene: TRBJ1-1; v_gene: TRBV3-1; d_gene: -; abundance: -
CDR3aa: CASSFGSSGANVLTF; CDR3nt: TGTGCCAGCAGTTTCGGCAGCTCTGGGGCCAACGTCCTGACTTTC; j_gene: TRBJ2-6; v_gene: TRBV27; d_gene: -; abundance: few
CDR3aa: CASSLGRRYEQYF; CDR3nt: TGTGCCAGCAGCCTGGGTCGCCGGTACGAGCAGTACTTC; j_gene: TRBJ2-7; v_gene: TRBV11-2; d_gene: -; abundance: -
CDR3aa: CASSVGQDARAQETQYF; CDR3nt: TGTGCCAGCAGCGTAGGCCAGGACGCCAGAGCACAAGAGACCCAGTACTTC; j_gene: TRBJ2-5; v_gene: TRBV9; d_gene: -; abundance: -
CDR3aa: CASLNQGTDTQYF; CDR3nt: TGCGCCAGCCTAAACCAAGGCACAGATACGCAGTATTTT; j_gene: TRBJ2-3; v_gene: TRBV4-1; d_gene: -; abundance: -
CDR3aa: CAWNQGRGTEAFF; CDR3nt: TGTGCCTGGAATCAGGGCAGGGGGACTGAAGCTTTCTTT; j_gene: TRBJ1-1; v_gene: TRBV30; d_gene: TRBD1; abundance: -
CDR3aa: CASSQQGEGFETQYF; CDR3nt: TGTGCCAGCAGCCAACAGGGGGAGGGGTTCGAGACCCAGTACTTC; j_gene: TRBJ2-5; v_gene: TRBV7-7; d_gene: -; abundance: -
CDR3aa: CASSSANLPGMSEAFF; CDR3nt: TGTGCCAGCAGCTCTGCCAATCTTCCGGGAATGAGTGAAGCTTTCTTT; j_gene: TRBJ1-1; v_gene: TRBV7-9; d_gene: -; abundance: -
CDR3aa: CASSMPRQGLARGELFF; CDR3nt: TGTGCCAGTAGTATGCCCCGACAGGGTTTGGCTCGCGGGGAGCTGTTTTTT; j_gene: TRBJ2-2; v_gene: TRBV19; d_gene: TRBD1; abundance: once
CDR3aa: CASSLPEALGTQYF; CDR3nt: TGTGCCAGCAGCTTACCCGAGGCGTTGGGGACCCAGTACTTC; j_gene: TRBJ2-5; v_gene: TRBV7-8; d_gene: -; abundance: -
CDR3aa: CASSVGGGTETQYF; CDR3nt: TGTGCCAGCAGCGTAGGCGGGGGGACAGAGACCCAGTACTTC; j_gene: TRBJ2-5; v_gene: TRBV9; d_gene: TRBD2; abundance: -
CDR3aa: CASSLGQEQYF; CDR3nt: TGTGCCAGCAGCTTGGGGCAGGAGCAGTACTTC; j_gene: TRBJ2-7; v_gene: TRBV5-4; d_gene: -; abundance: few
CDR3aa: CASSPGASTDTQYF; CDR3nt: TGTGCCAGCAGTCCAGGGGCCAGCACAGATACGCAGTATTTT; j_gene: TRBJ2-3; v_gene: TRBV11-2; d_gene: -; abundance: -
CDR3aa: CAWFPGLAGKETQYF; CDR3nt: TGTGCCTGGTTTCCGGGACTAGCGGGGAAAGAGACCCAGTACTTC; j_gene: TRBJ2-5; v_gene: TRBV30; d_gene: TRBD2; abundance: -
CDR3aa: CASSLGGGEAKNIQYF; CDR3nt: TGTGCCAGCAGCTTAGGCGGGGGGGAGGCCAAAAACATTCAGTACTTC; j_gene: TRBJ2-4; v_gene: TRBV7-9; d_gene: TRBD2; abundance: -
CDR3aa: CATSSQPLYGYTF; CDR3nt: TGTGCCACCAGCAGTCAGCCACTCTATGGCTACACCTTC; j_gene: TRBJ1-2; v_gene: TRBV15; d_gene: -; abundance: -
CDR3aa: CASTKAGGSYNEQFF; CDR3nt: TGTGCCAGCACCAAAGCAGGGGGCTCCTACAATGAGCAGTTCTTC; j_gene: TRBJ2-1; v_gene: TRBV9; d_gene: TRBD1; abundance: -
CDR3aa: CSARPYTGTEEKLFF; CDR3nt: TGCAGTGCTAGACCCTATACGGGTACGGAGGAAAAACTGTTTTTT; j_gene: TRBJ1-4; v_gene: TRBV20-1; d_gene: -; abundance: -
CDR3aa: CASSRGQGESPLHF; CDR3nt: TGTGCCAGCAGCAGGGGACAGGGTGAATCACCCCTCCACTTT; j_gene: TRBJ1-6; v_gene: TRBV13; d_gene: TRBD1; abundance: -
CDR3aa: CASSITGSNEKLFF; CDR3nt: TGTGCCAGCAGCATAACAGGGTCTAATGAAAAACTGTTTTTT; j_gene: TRBJ1-4; v_gene: TRBV25-1; d_gene: -; abundance: -
CDR3aa: CASSQGAPLHF; CDR3nt: TGTGCCAGCAGCCAAGGTGCACCCCTCCACTTT; j_gene: TRBJ1-6; v_gene: TRBV7-9; d_gene: -; abundance: few
CDR3aa: CASSTPGLAKNIQYF; CDR3nt: TGTGCCAGCAGCACCCCAGGGTTAGCCAAAAACATTCAGTACTTC; j_gene: TRBJ2-4; v_gene: TRBV7-8; d_gene: -; abundance: -
CDR3aa: CASSQGRDRVYEQYF; CDR3nt: TGTGCCAGCAGCCAAGGTCGGGACAGGGTCTACGAGCAGTACTTC; j_gene: TRBJ2-7; v_gene: TRBV12-3/TRBV12-4; d_gene: TRBD1; abundance: -
CDR3aa: CASSPNRHDGYTF; CDR3nt: TGTGCCAGCAGTCCTAATCGACATGATGGCTACACCTTC; j_gene: TRBJ1-2; v_gene: TRBV25-1; d_gene: -; abundance: -
CDR3aa: CASSLWQGSDTQYF; CDR3nt: TGTGCCAGCAGTTTATGGCAGGGGTCAGATACGCAGTATTTT; j_gene: TRBJ2-3; v_gene: TRBV27; d_gene: -; abundance: -